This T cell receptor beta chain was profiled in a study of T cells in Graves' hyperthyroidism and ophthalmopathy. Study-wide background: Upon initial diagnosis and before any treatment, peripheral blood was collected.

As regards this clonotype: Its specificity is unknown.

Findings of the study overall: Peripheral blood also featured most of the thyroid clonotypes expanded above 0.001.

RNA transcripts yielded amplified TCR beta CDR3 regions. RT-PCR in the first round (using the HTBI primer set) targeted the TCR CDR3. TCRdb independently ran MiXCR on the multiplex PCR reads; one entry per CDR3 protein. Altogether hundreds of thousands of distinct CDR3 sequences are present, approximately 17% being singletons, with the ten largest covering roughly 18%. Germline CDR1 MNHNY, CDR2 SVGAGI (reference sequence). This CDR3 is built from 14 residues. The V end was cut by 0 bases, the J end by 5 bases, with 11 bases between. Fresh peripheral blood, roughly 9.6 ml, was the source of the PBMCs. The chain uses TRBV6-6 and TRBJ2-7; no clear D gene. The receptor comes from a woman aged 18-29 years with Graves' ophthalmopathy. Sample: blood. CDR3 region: CASSYSSPSDEQYF. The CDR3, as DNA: TGTGCCAGCAGTTACTCGTCCCCTAGTGACGAGCAGTACTTC.